What follows are 9 T cell receptor beta chains derived from one specimen sequenced in a study of T cell responses to AZD1222 COVID-19 vaccine. Sequencing was performed with immunoSEQ multiplex PCR; in TCRdb, only in-frame clones are kept and a portion is missing. The table includes 94,000 or so clones, under 90% detected once. Sequencing was performed on peripheral blood, taken on day 0 of AZD1222 vaccination. The receptors were gathered from an adult in good health.

The chain uses TRBV9 and TRBJ2-2; D not resolved. The CDR3 runs 15 residues. The V gene lost 1 base and the J gene lost 7 bases, with 14 bases spanning the gap. Germline-derived CDR1 and CDR2 are SGDLS and YYNGEE. The CDR3 DNA follows: TGTGCCAGCAGCGTAAAACCGGCCCCTGGCGGGGAGCTGTTTTTT. Protein sequence: CASSVKPAPGGELFF. The whole variable domain, remainder taken from reference TRBV9 and TRBJ2-2, is DSGVTQTPKHLITATGQRVTLRCSPRSGDLSVYWYQQSLDQGLQFLIQYYNGEERAKGNILERFSAQQFPDLHSELNLSSLELGDSALYFCASSVKPAPGGELFFGEGSRLTVL.

The chain links TRBV5-4 to TRBJ2-1, with 13 bases aligning to TRBD2. The J segment lost 9 bases and the V segment lost 4 bases, leaving 7 bases of the junction unmatched. The CDR3 sequence is 15 residues long. CDR1 is SGHNT and CDR2 is YYREEE in the germline V gene (reference sequence). The CDR3 region is CASSLLAGGPTEQFF. CDR3 sequence (DNA): TGTGCCAGCAGCCTACTAGCGGGAGGGCCCACTGAGCAGTTCTTC. The entire variable domain, with the rest obtained from reference TRBV5-4 and TRBJ2-1, is as follows: ETGVTQSPTHLIKTRGQQVTLRCSSQSGHNTVSWYQQALGQGPQFIFQYYREEENGRGNFPPRFSGLQFPNYSSELNVNALELDDSALYLCASSLLAGGPTEQFFGPGTRLTVL.

The J gene is TRBJ2-7, the V gene TRBV7-9; 8 nucleotides match TRBD2. The V gene's germline CDR1 is SEHNR and CDR2 FQNEAQ (reference sequence). The CDR3 runs to 15 residues. V was clipped by 5 bases and J by 3 bases; unmatched bases: 9. CDR3 in DNA: TGTGCCAGCAGCCCGGCGACTAGCGCCTACTACGAGCAGTACTTC. This sequence encodes CASSPATSAYYEQYF.

The V gene is TRBV5-1, the J gene TRBJ2-1; 7 positions match TRBD2. With V trimmed by 4 bases and J by 4 bases, 8 bases remained unmatched. The CDR3 consists of 15 residues. Germline V lookup: CDR1 SGHRS, CDR2 YFSETQ. The CDR3 loop is CASSGTSAGYNEQFF. The CDR3 DNA sequence: TGCGCCAGCAGCGGAACTAGCGCGGGTTACAATGAGCAGTTCTTC.

The gene calls are TRBV9 and TRBJ2-2, with D perhaps TRBD2 (5 bases). Per the germline V gene, CDR1 is SGDLS and CDR2 is YYNGEE. Trimming took off 0 bases at V and 8 bases at J, with 8 bases between the two ends. The CDR3 length is 13 residues. CDR3 sequence reads: CASSVVGRGELFF. CDR3 DNA: TGTGCCAGCAGCGTAGTTGGGAGAGGGGAGCTGTTTTTT.

V usage is TRBV10-3 and J usage is TRBJ1-3; D is perhaps TRBD2 (6 bases). With the DNA end fitting TRBJ2-2 better, the J assignment may be wrong. This CDR3 has 19 amino acids. Germline values: CDR1 ENHRY, CDR2 SYGVKD. CDR3 bases: TGTGCCATCACCCCCCGGGACCGTCGGAGGGTTGCAGACACCGGGGAGCTGTTTTTT. It is translated as CAITPRDRRRVADTGELFF.

This chain joins TRBV4-2 and TRBJ2-7; maybe TRBD1 (5 bases). Germline lookup yields CDR1 LGHNA and CDR2 YNFKEQ. Trimming shortened V by 1 base and J by 0 bases, and 22 bases separated the two germline ends. The CDR3 runs 19 residues. CDR3 coding DNA: TGTGCCAGCAGCCAAGGGGGTCTAGGGGCACTTGCTGGCTCCTACGAGCAGTACTTC. Translated: CASSQGGLGALAGSYEQYF.

The rearrangement links TRBV28 to TRBJ1-4; perhaps TRBD1 as D (5 bases). The CDR3 runs to 14 residues. The germline CDR1 and CDR2 sequences are MDHEN and SYDVKM. Trimming shortened V by 3 bases and J by 7 bases, and 12 bases separated the two germline ends. CDR3 loop: CASSFGGVGEKLFF. The DNA of the CDR3 is TGTGCCAGCAGTTTTGGGGGGGTCGGTGAAAAACTGTTTTTT.

The table lists this clone with a few counts. This rearrangement joins TRBV3-1 (or the pseudogene TRBV3-2) to TRBJ2-7; a possible D gene is TRBD2 (5 bases). Germline V gene lookup returns CDR1 LGHDT and CDR2 YNNKEL (reference sequence). CDR3 length: 15 residues. Trimming took off 0 bases at V and 3 bases at J, with 12 bases between the two ends. The CDR3 sequence is CASSQEGRGGYEQYF. CDR3 nucleotide sequence: TGTGCCAGCAGCCAAGAAGGTCGTGGAGGCTACGAGCAGTACTTC.